One sample yielded the 17 T cell receptor beta chains listed below, sequenced in a study of shared clonotypes between healthy human individuals. The method was immunoSEQ multiplex PCR; TCRdb's version includes in-frame clones alone and lacks a portion of them. The table lists 2 million to 2.5 million clones, more than 90% of them singletons. Sequences were obtained from naive CD4+ T cells sorted from blood. Subset here: CD45RA+ positively selected. All receptors derive from a man aged 18-30 years in good health.

The rearrangement joins TRBV28 to TRBJ2-7; 7 positions agree with TRBD1. The CDR3 is 16 residues long. Trimming at V came to 7 bases and at J to 1 base, leaving 13 bases not matched to a gene. Germline values: CDR1 MDHEN, CDR2 SYDVKM. The CDR3 is CASIQGGQVESYEQYF. The CDR3 DNA is TGTGCCAGCATTCAAGGAGGACAGGTTGAGTCCTACGAGCAGTACTTC.

The chain employs TRBV15 and TRBJ2-7; the D is unclear. This CDR3 has 12 amino acids. The germline CDR1 and CDR2 sequences are LNHNV and YYDKDF (reference sequence). Trimming stripped 5 bases from V and 6 bases from J, with 11 bases between. DNA for the CDR3: TGTGCCACCAGCCTCTTTTTGGGCGAGCAGTACTTC. This gives the protein CATSLFLGEQYF. Supplemented by reference TRBV15 and TRBJ2-7, the full variable domain reads DAMVIQNPRYQVTQFGKPVTLSCSQTLNHNVMYWYQQKSSQAPKLLFHYYDKDFNNEADTPDNFQSRRPNTSFCFLDIRSPGLGDTAMYLCATSLFLGEQYFGPGTRLTVT.

CDR3 coding DNA: TGTGCCAGCAGCGGATCCTCAGGGTTAGCTAATGAAAAACTGTTTTTT. It encodes CASSGSSGLANEKLFF. V gene TRBV7-2 combines with J gene TRBJ1-4; a weak D match, TRBD1 (5 bases). V shed 5 bases and J shed 3 bases, with 16 bases lying between them. CDR1 and CDR2 (germline): SGHTA, FQGNSA. The CDR3 is made up of 16 amino acids.

The chain carries TRBV25-1 and TRBJ2-3; tentative D call: TRBD2 (7 bases). Trimming stripped 3 bases from V and 0 bases from J, with 10 bases between. The length of the CDR3 is 15 residues. Germline-derived CDR1 and CDR2 are MGHDK and SYGVNS. The CDR3 region is CASSERGPSTDTQYF. In DNA form, the CDR3 reads TGTGCCAGCAGTGAGCGGGGGCCCAGCACAGATACGCAGTATTTT.

This clone was observed a single time. The CDR3 is CASNQGAYGYTF. The CDR3 nucleotides are TGTGCCAGCAACCAGGGAGCTTATGGCTACACCTTC. The rearrangement links TRBV2 to TRBJ1-2; weak D call: TRBD1 (5 bases). Looked up from germline, CDR1 is SNHLY and CDR2 is FYNNEI. Trimming pared 7 bases from V and 5 bases from J, leaving 11 bases between. The CDR3 totals 12 residues.

About this clone itself: Additional DNA sequences in this sample encode the identical CDR3. The genes are TRBV30 and TRBJ2-7; D is uncertain. CDR3 length: 10 residues. CDR1 GTSNPN and CDR2 SVGIG come from the germline V gene (reference sequence). V shed 0 bases and J shed 5 bases, with 2 bases lying between them. The CDR3 bases are TGTGCCTGGAGTGTAAACGAGCAGTACTTC. It codes for CAWSVNEQYF.

J is TRBJ1-3 and V is TRBV18; D may be TRBD1 (6 bases). Trimming shortened V by 2 bases and J by 4 bases, and 12 bases separated the two germline ends. The CDR3 runs 15 residues. Looked up from germline, CDR1 is KGHSH and CDR2 is LQKENI. This chain's CDR3 is CASSPKGTTGNTIYF. CDR3 coding DNA: TGTGCCAGCTCACCAAAGGGGACAACCGGAAACACCATATATTTT.

As regards this clone: This specimen includes other DNA sequences encoding the same CDR3. V usage is TRBV7-2 and J usage is TRBJ2-2; D unresolved. V was clipped by 5 bases and J by 4 bases, with 8 bases between them. Germline CDR1 reads SGHTA; CDR2 reads FQGNSA. This CDR3 is 13 amino acids long. The CDR3 spells CASSSRTTGELFF. The CDR3, as DNA: TGTGCCAGCAGCAGTCGTACCACCGGGGAGCTGTTTTTT.

J is TRBJ1-1 and V is TRBV2, with D perhaps matching TRBD1 (6 bases). This CDR3 contains 11 residues. CDR1 and CDR2 from the germline V gene are SNHLY and FYNNEI. Deletions cut 11 bases from V and 7 bases from J, with 14 bases between. The CDR3 DNA reads TGTGCCTGCAACAGGGCTGTTGAAGCTTTCTTT. Protein: CACNRAVEAFF.

This chain connects TRBV10-2 to TRBJ2-1; tentatively, D is TRBD2 (7 bases). Looked up from germline, CDR1 is WSHSY and CDR2 is SAAADI. This CDR3 has 12 residues. Trimming stripped 8 bases from V and 7 bases from J, with 12 bases between. The CDR3: CASGRGGNEQFF. CDR3 in DNA: TGCGCCAGCGGGAGGGGGGGGAATGAGCAGTTCTTC.

The rearrangement joins TRBV2 to TRBJ1-2; 9 bases match TRBD1. This CDR3 is built from 14 residues. V gave up 4 bases and J gave up 3 bases; unmatched junction bases: 3. The germline gives CDR1 SNHLY, CDR2 FYNNEI. CDR3 loop: CASSAQGADYGYTF. In DNA, the CDR3 is TGTGCCAGCAGTGCACAGGGGGCGGACTATGGCTACACCTTC.

The J gene is TRBJ1-6, the V gene TRBV18, with TRBD1 as a possible D gene (5 bases). V lost 5 bases to trimming and J lost 5 bases, with 7 bases between them. Per the germline V gene, CDR1 is KGHSH and CDR2 is LQKENI. The CDR3 runs 13 residues. The CDR3 loop reads CASSVTDNSPLHF. Written as DNA, the CDR3 is TGTGCCAGCTCAGTGACAGATAATTCACCCCTCCACTTT.

The V and J genes are TRBV5-4 and TRBJ2-1, with 9 bases identical to TRBD2. The CDR3 runs to 16 residues. The trim removed 3 bases at V and 1 base at J, leaving 5 bases unmatched. Germline V gene data show CDR1 as SGHNT and CDR2 as YYREEE (reference sequence). This CDR3 is CASSSSSGISYNEQFF. The CDR3 coding sequence is TGTGCCAGCAGCTCGTCTAGCGGGATTTCCTACAATGAGCAGTTCTTC.

This CDR3 is CASSLYLRYGELFF. In nucleotides, the CDR3 is TGTGCCAGCAGTTTGTACCTACGGTACGGGGAGCTGTTTTTT. This chain links TRBV28 with TRBJ2-2; D is ambiguous. V gave up 3 bases and J gave up 7 bases, with 12 bases separating them. Germline V gene lookup returns CDR1 MDHEN and CDR2 SYDVKM. The CDR3 is 14 residues long.

The V gene is TRBV5-6, the J gene TRBJ2-3; 10 positions agree with TRBD1. This CDR3 contains 16 residues. V lost 1 base and J lost 6; bases outside the gene matches: 8. CDR1 SGHDT and CDR2 YYEEEE come from the germline V gene. DNA of the CDR3: TGTGCCAGCAGCTTGATAGGGGACAGGGGCAAGGATACGCAGTATTTT. Translating it yields CASSLIGDRGKDTQYF.

Remarks on this clone: This sample also contains other DNA sequences that code for the same CDR3. The V call is TRBV5-1, the J call TRBJ2-5, with 8 bases lining up with TRBD1. The trim removed 4 bases at V and 5 bases at J, leaving 7 bases unmatched. This CDR3 has 14 residues. Germline V gene sequence: CDR1 SGHRS, CDR2 YFSETQ. The chain's CDR3 is CASSKGQGGETQYF. DNA of the CDR3: TGCGCCAGCAGCAAAGGACAGGGCGGGGAGACCCAGTACTTC. Full variable domain (remainder filled in from reference TRBV5-1 and TRBJ2-5): KAGVTQTPRYLIKTRGQQVTLSCSPISGHRSVSWYQQTPGQGLQFLFEYFSETQRNKGNFPGRFSGRQFSNSRSEMNVSTLELGDSALYLCASSKGQGGETQYFGPGTRLLVL.

The rearrangement joins TRBV15 to TRBJ2-7; 7 bases are a match to TRBD1. Unmatched junction bases numbered 4, after V lost 0 bases and J lost 2 bases. Looked up from germline, CDR1 is LNHNV and CDR2 is YYDKDF (reference sequence). The CDR3 sequence is 15 residues long. The CDR3 region is CATSRDSTGPYEQYF. The CDR3 DNA reads as TGTGCCACCAGCAGAGATTCGACAGGGCCCTACGAGCAGTACTTC.